Sequencing of this TCR beta chain was carried out in a study of blood T cell repertoires in COVID-19 (dated by TCRdb to 2018 to 2020). For the wider study: Samples covering the acute and convalescent phases of COVID-19 were provided by collaborators in the United States, Italy and Spain. Where available, HLA class I and class II types were obtained from metadata supplied by the sample provider rather than from assay-based typing. A freely available public database, intended as a resource for researchers studying the immune response to SARS-CoV-2, is where the repertoires were released. Deeply sampled blood TCRbeta repertoires from subjects exposed to, actively infected with, or recovered from COVID-19 were included in the dataset. The material from the prospective study consisted of cDNA or gDNA derived from T cells, B-cell-depleted T cells, or PBMCs. Samples were obtained from the ongoing ImmuneRACE study (first 160 participants) and from about 1,300 subjects provided by 6 global collaborators. The sample metadata nearly always contained a de-identified subject ID, COVID-19 status, age in years and sex.

The immunoSEQ Assay, a bias-controlled multiplex PCR, was used to amplify TCRbeta CDR3 regions from genomic DNA. The study's own analysis went as follows. Nucleated cell counts per sample were estimated from amplification of reference gene primers within the assay. To quantify the absolute abundance of each unique TCRbeta CDR3 rearrangement, sequence reads were collapsed and filtered. For each sample, productive Simpson clonality was calculated as the square root of Simpson's diversity index over productive rearrangements. Sourced from immuneACCESS, this table was stored by TCRdb with only in-frame sequences that have V and J called. A share of the clones is absent; for the studies checked, an unresolved V gene accounts for under half, and the remainder has no known explanation. V, J and clone size were drawn from that table, and D and trimming were deduced from the DNA. The sample includes 100,000 to 150,000 clones, with roughly 86% observed a single time. In total, the top ten clones hold approximately 10% of the sample.

One collaborating source in Seattle enrolled patients while the patients were actively infected and followed the patients over time throughout the course of disease. Each collaborating institution followed its own protocols to collect whole blood in K2EDTA tubes. For TCRbeta analysis, collaborators shipped samples in one of three forms: frozen whole blood, isolated PBMCs, or DNA extracted from either of those sample types. General conclusions and limits of the study: The quantity of clinical and demographic metadata differed by source and by participant and was supplied without curation.

This clone has only a few counts. What this receptor recognizes is not known. Base quality data are lacking; no much larger clone is found one base away. Germline trimming: 1 base from V, 2 bases from J; junction bases outside gene matches: 5. The CDR3 starts with the cysteine, ends with the phenylalanine, and has 17 residues. The read is trimmed to its CDR3 DNA, 51 bases read in frame from base 1. Based on the germline V gene (reference sequence), the CDR1 and CDR2 sequences are LNHDA and SQIVND. The sequencing sample was made of peripheral blood. This chain is built from TRBV19 and TRBJ2-1; 10 central bases correspond to TRBD1. This clonotype originated in a woman in her seventies with COVID-19, enrolled during active disease. The sequenced DNA: TGTGCCAGTAGTATAGGAGGTGGGACAGGGGCCTACAATGAGCAGTTCTTC. It encodes CASSIGGGTGAYNEQFF.